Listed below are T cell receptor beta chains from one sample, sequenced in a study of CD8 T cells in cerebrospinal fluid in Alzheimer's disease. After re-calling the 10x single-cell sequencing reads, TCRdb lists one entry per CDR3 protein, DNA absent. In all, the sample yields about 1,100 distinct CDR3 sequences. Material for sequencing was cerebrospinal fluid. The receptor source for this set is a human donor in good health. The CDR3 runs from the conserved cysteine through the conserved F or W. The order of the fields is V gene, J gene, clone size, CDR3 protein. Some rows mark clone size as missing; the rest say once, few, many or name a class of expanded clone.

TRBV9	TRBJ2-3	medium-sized	CASTREGRTDTQYF
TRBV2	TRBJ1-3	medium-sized	CASKGAGNTIYF
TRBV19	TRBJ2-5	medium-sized	CASSTTAGETQYF
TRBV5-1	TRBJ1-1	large	CASSPESAEAFF
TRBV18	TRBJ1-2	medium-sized	CASSPLYKGTDGGYTF
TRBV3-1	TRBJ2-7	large	CASSLTDGAYEQYF
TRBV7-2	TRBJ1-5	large	CASSLGYRPNQPQHF
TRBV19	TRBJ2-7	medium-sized	CASKPSGGRYEQYF
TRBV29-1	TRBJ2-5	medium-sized	CSVTSGGWGETQYF
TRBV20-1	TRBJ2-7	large	CSARGQLKQGRFWEQYF
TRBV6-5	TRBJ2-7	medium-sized	CATEGPGQELTGTYEQYF
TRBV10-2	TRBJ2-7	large	CASGGAGANEQYF
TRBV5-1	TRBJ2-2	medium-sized	CASSLFGGPNTGELFF
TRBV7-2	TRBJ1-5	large	CASSLDSGVGQPQHF
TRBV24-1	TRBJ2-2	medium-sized	CATSEPGTGELFF
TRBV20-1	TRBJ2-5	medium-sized	CSARDWRGHQETQYF
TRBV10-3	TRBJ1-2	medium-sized	CAIRPEQGTGYGYTF
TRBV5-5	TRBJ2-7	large	CASSLLTDYEQYF
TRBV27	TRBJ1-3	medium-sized	CASSLSVSGGNTIYF
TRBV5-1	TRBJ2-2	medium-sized	CASSLAGLRPGELFF
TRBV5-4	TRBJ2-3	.	CASSPGLAGITDTQYF
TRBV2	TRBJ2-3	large	CASGQGHSTDTQYF
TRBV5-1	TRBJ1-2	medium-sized	CASSLAQGARGYTF
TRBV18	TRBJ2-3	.	CASSPSGTNTDTQYF
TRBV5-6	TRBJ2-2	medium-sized	CASSLGQQRGGELFF
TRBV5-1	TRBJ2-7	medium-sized	CASSFSGTGLYEQYF